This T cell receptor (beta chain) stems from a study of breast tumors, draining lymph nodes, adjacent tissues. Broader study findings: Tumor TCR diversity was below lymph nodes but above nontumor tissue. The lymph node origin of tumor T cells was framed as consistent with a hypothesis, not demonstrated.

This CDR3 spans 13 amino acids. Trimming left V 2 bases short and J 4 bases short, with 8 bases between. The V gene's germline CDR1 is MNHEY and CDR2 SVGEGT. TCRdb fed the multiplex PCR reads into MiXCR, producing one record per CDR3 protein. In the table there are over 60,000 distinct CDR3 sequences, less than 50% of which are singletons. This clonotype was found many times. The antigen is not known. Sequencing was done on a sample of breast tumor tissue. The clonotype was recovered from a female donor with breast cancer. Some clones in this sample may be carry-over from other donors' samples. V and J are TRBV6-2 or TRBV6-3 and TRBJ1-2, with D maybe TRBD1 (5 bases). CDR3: CASSYPGTYGYTF. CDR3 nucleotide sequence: TGTGCCAGCAGTTACCCAGGGACCTATGGCTACACCTTC.